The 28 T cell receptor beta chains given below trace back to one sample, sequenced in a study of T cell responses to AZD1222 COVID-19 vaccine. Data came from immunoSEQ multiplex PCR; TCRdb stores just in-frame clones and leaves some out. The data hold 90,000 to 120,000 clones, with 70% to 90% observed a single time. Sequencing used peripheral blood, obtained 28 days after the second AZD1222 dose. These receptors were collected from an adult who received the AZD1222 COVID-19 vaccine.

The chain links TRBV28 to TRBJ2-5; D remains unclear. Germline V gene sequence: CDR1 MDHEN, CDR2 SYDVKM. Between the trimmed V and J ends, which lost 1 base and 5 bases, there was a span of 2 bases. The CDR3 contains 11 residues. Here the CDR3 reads CASSLYETQYF. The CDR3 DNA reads TGTGCCAGCAGTTTATACGAGACCCAGTACTTC.

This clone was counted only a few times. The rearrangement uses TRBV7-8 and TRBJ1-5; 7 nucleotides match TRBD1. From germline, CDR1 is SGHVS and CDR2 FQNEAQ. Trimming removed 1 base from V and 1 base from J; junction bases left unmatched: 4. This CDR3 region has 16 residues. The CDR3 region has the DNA TGTGCCAGCAGCTTAGGAGGGGGCTGGAGCAATCAGCCCCAGCATTTT. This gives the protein CASSLGGGWSNQPQHF.

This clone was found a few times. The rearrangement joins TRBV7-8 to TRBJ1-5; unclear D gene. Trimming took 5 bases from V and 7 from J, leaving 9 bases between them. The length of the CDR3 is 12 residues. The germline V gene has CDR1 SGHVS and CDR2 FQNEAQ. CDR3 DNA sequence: TGTGCCAGCAGCGGCTCGGGCCAGCCCCAGCATTTT. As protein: CASSGSGQPQHF.

In DNA form, the CDR3 reads TGTGCCAGCAGCCAATCGGGCAATGAGCAGTTCTTC. This codes for CASSQSGNEQFF. J is TRBJ2-1 and V is TRBV3-1 (or the pseudogene TRBV3-2); D unclear. V was pared by 2 bases and J by 6 bases, with 5 bases between. Germline V gene data show CDR1 as LGHDT and CDR2 as YNNKEL (reference sequence). The CDR3 sequence is 12 residues long.

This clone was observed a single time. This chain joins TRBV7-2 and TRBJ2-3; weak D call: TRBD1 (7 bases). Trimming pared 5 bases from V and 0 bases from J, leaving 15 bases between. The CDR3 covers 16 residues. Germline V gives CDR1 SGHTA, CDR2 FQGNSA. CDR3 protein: CASSPGGTASTDTQYF. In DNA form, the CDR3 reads TGTGCCAGCAGCCCTGGAGGGACAGCCAGCACAGATACGCAGTATTTT.

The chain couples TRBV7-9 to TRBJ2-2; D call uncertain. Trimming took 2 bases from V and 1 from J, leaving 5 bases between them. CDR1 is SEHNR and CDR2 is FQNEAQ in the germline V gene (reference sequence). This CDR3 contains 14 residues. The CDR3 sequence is CASSLRRNTGELFF. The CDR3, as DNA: TGTGCCAGCAGCTTACGGCGGAACACCGGGGAGCTGTTTTTT. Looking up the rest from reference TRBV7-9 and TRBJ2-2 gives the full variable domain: DTGVSQNPRHKITKRGQNVTFRCDPISEHNRLYWYRQTLGQGPEFLTYFQNEAQLEKSRLLSDRFSAERPKGSFSTLEIQRTEQGDSAMYLCASSLRRNTGELFFGEGSRLTVL.

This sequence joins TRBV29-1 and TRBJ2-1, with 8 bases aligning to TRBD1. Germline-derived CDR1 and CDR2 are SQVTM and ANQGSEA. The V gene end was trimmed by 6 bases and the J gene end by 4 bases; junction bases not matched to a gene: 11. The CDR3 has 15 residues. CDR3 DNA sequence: TGCAGCGTAGTCTGGAGAGGACAGGGATACAATGAGCAGTTCTTC. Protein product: CSVVWRGQGYNEQFF.

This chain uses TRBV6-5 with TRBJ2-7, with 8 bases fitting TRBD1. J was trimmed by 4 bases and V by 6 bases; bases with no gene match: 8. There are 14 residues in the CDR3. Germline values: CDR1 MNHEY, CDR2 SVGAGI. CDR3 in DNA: TGTGCCAGCAGAAAAGGACAGGGTGCGTACGAGCAGTACTTC. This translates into CASRKGQGAYEQYF.

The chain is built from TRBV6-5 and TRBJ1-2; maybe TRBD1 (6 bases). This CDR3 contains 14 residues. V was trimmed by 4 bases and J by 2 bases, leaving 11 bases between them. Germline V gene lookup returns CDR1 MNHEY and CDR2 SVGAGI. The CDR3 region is CASSSSGQNYGYTF. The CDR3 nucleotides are TGTGCCAGCAGTTCCTCCGGACAGAACTATGGCTACACCTTC.

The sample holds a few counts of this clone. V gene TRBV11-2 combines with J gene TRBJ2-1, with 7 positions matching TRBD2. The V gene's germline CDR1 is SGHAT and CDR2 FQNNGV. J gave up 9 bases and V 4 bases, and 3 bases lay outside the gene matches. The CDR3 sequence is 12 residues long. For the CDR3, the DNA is TGTGCCAGCAGCTGGGGCGGGGGTGAGCAGTTCTTC. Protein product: CASSWGGGEQFF.

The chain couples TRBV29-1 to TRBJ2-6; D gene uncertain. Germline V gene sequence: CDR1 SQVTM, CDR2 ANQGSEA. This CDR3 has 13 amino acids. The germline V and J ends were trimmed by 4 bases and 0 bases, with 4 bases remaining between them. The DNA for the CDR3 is TGCAGCGTTGCCTCCTCTGGGGCCAACGTCCTGACTTTC. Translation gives CSVASSGANVLTF.

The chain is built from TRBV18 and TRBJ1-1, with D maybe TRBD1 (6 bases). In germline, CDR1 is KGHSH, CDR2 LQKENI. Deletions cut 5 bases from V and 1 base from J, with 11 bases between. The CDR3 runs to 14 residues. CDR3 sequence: CASSESGANTEAFF. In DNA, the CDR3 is TGTGCCAGCTCAGAATCGGGGGCGAACACTGAAGCTTTCTTT.

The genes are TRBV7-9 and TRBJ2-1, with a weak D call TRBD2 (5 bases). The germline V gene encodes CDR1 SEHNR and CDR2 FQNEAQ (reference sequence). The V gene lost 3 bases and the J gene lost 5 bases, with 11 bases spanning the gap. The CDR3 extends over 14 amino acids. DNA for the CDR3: TGTGCCAGCAGCTTTCGGAGCGGAGACAATGAGCAGTTCTTC. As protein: CASSFRSGDNEQFF.

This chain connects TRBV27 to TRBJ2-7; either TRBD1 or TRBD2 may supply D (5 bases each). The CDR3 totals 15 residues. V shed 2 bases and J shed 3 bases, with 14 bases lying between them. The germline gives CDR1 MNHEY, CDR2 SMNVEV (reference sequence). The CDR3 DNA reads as TGTGCCAGCAGTTTAACCGGGGCATCGAGCTACGAGCAGTACTTC. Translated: CASSLTGASSYEQYF.

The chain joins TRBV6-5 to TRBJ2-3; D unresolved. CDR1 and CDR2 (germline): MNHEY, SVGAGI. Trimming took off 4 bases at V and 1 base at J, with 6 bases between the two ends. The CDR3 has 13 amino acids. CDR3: CASSLGRTDTQYF. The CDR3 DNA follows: TGTGCCAGCAGTTTGGGCCGCACAGATACGCAGTATTTT.

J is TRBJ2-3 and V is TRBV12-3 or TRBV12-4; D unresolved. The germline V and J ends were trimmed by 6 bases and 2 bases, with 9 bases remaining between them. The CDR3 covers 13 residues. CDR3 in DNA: TGTGCCAGCAGCGATGGTTACACAGATACGCAGTATTTT. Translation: CASSDGYTDTQYF.

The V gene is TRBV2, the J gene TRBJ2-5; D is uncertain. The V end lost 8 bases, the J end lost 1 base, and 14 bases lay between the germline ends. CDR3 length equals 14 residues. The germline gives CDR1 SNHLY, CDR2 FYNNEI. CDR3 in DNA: TGTGCCAGCTCATGGGTTCCCGGCCAAGAGACCCAGTACTTC. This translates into CASSWVPGQETQYF.

CDR3 coding DNA: TGTGCCAGCAGTGTTGGTATGGGCAATCAGCCCCAGCATTTT. As protein: CASSVGMGNQPQHF. V usage is TRBV25-1 and J usage is TRBJ1-5; D is uncertain. Germline-derived CDR1 and CDR2 are MGHDK and SYGVNS. This CDR3 has 14 residues. The V end was cut by 4 bases, the J end by 2 bases, with 9 bases between.

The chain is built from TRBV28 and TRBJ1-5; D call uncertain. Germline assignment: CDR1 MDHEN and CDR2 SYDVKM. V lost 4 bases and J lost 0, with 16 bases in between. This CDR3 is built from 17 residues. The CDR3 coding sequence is TGTGCCAGCAGTTCCTCCGGATCATTGTATAGCAATCAGCCCCAGCATTTT. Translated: CASSSSGSLYSNQPQHF.

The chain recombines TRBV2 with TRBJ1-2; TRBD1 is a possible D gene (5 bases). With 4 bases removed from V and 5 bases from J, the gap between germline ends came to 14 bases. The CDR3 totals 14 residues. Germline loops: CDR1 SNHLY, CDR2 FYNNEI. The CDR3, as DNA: TGTGCCAGCAGTGTTTACTCGGGGGTATATGGCTACACCTTC. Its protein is CASSVYSGVYGYTF.

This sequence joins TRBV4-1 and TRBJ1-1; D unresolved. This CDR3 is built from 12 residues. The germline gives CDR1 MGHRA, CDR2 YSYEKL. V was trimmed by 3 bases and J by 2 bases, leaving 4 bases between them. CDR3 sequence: CASSHPNTEAFF. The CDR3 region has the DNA TGCGCCAGCAGCCACCCTAACACTGAAGCTTTCTTT.

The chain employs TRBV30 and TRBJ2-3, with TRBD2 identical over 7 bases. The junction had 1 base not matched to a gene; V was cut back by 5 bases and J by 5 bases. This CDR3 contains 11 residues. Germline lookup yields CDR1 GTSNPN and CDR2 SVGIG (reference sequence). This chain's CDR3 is CAWGEGDTQYF. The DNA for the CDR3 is TGTGCCTGGGGGGAGGGAGATACGCAGTATTTT.

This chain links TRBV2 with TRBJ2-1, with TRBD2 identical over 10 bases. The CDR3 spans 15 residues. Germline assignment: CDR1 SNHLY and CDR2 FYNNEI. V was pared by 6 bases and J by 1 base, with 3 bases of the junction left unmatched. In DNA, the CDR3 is TGTGCCAGCAGGGCACTAGCGGGGTCCTACAATGAGCAGTTCTTC. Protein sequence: CASRALAGSYNEQFF.

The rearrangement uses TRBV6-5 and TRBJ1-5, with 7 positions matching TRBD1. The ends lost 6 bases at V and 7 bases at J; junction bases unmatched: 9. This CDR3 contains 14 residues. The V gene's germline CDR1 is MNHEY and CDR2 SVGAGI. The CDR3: CASRPNRGRQPQHF. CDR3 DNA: TGTGCCAGCAGGCCCAACAGGGGAAGGCAGCCCCAGCATTTT.

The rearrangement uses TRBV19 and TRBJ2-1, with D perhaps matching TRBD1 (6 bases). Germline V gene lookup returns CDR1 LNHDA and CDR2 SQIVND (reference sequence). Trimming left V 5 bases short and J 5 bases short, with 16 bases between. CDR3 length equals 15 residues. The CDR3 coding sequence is TGTGCCAGTAGTTACAGGGTATCGTCGAACAATGAGCAGTTCTTC. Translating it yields CASSYRVSSNNEQFF. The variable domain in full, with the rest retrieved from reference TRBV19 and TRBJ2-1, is DGGITQSPKYLFRKEGQNVTLSCEQNLNHDAMYWYRQDPGQGLRLIYYSQIVNDFQKGDIAEGYSVSREKKESFPLTVTSAQKNPTAFYLCASSYRVSSNNEQFFGPGTRLTVL.

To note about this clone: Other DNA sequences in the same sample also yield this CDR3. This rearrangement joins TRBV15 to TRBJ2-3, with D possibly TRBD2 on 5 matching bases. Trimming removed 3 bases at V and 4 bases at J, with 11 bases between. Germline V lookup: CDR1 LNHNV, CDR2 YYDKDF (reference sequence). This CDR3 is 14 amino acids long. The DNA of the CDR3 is TGTGCCACCAGCAGGAGAGGGTCAGCAGATACGCAGTATTTT. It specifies CATSRRGSADTQYF.

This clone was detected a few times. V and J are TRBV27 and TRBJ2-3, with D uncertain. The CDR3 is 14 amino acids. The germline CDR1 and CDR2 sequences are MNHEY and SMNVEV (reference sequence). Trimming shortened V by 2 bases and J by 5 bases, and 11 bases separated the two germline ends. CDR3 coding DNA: TGTGCCAGCAGTTTAAAATTTAATATAGATACGCAGTATTTT. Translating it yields CASSLKFNIDTQYF.

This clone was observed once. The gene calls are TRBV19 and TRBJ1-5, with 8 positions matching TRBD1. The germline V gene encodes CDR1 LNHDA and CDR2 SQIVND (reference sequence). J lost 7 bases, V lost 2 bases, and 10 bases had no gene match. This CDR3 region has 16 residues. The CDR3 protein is CASSILGRGPEQPQHF. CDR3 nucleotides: TGTGCCAGTAGTATACTCGGCAGGGGGCCAGAACAGCCCCAGCATTTT. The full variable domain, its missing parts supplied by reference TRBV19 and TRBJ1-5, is DGGITQSPKYLFRKEGQNVTLSCEQNLNHDAMYWYRQDPGQGLRLIYYSQIVNDFQKGDIAEGYSVSREKKESFPLTVTSAQKNPTAFYLCASSILGRGPEQPQHFGDGTRLSIL.